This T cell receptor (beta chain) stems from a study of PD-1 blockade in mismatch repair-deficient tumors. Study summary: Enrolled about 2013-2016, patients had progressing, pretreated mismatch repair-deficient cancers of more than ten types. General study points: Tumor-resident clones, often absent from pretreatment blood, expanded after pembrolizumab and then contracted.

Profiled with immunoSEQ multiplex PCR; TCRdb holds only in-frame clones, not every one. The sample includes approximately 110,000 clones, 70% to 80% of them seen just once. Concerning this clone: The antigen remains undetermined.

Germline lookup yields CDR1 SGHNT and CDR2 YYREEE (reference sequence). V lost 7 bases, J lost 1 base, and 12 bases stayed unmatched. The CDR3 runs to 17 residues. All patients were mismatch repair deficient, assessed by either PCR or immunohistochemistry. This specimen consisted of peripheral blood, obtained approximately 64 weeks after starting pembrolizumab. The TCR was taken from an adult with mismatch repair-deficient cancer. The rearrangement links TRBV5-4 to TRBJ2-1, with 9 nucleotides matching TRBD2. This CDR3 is CASQKGPSGISYNEQFF. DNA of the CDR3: TGTGCCAGCCAAAAGGGGCCTAGCGGGATTTCCTACAATGAGCAGTTCTTC.